This T cell receptor beta chain appears in the sequencing data of a study of blood T cell repertoires in COVID-19. Per the authors' pipeline: Using reference gene primer amplification, nucleated cell counts were estimated. The assay was immunoSEQ multiplex PCR, and TCRdb's table has in-frame clones only and misses some. The V and J calls and clone size are taken from that table; D and trimming were inferred from the DNA. Of 250,000 to 300,000 clones in the sample, 65% to 90% were seen once. Trimming took 5 bases from V and 4 from J, leaving 8 bases between them. The CDR3 covers 12 residues. This clonotype originated in a woman aged 55-69 years with active or convalescent COVID-19. What was sequenced was peripheral blood. The V gene is TRBV12-3 or TRBV12-4, the J gene TRBJ1-1; no reliable D call. The CDR3 is CASSPLSTEAFF. The CDR3 region has the DNA TGTGCCAGCAGTCCGCTCAGCACTGAAGCTTTCTTT.